This T cell receptor (beta chain) was obtained from a study of T cell responses to AZD1222 COVID-19 vaccine. Study results and limitations: Across spike, vaccine-associated CD4 TCRs were found, dominant at 160-218 and 743-854. Seropositive at baseline were only five or six AZD1222 recipients.

Concerning this clone: Its specificity is not known.

The CDR3 totals 12 residues. V lost 3 bases and J lost 0, with 0 bases in between. Germline loops: CDR1 SEHNR, CDR2 FQNEAQ (reference sequence). TCRdb keeps only in-frame clones here, not all; method: immunoSEQ multiplex PCR. The sample gives around 140,000 clones, 90% to 95% of which show up once; 1.5% to 2% is in the top ten. The sample was peripheral blood, taken on day 0 of AZD1222 vaccination. The chain employs TRBV7-9 and TRBJ1-5; no clear D gene. The sequence came from an adult in good health. The chain's CDR3 is CASSFSNQPQHF. The DNA for the CDR3 is TGTGCCAGCAGCTTTAGCAATCAGCCCCAGCATTTT.